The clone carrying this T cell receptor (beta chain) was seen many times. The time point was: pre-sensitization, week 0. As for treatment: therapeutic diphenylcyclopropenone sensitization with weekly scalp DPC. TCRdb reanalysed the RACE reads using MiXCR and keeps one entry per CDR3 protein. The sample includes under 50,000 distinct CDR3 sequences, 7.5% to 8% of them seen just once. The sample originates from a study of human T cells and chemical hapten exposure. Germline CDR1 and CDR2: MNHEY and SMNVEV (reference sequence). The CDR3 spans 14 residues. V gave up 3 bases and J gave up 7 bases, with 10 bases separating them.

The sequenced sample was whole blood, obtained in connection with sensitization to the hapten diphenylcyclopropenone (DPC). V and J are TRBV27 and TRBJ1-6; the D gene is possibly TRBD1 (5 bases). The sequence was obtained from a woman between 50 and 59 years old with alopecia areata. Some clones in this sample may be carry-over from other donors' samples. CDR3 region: CASSLIRVNSPLHF. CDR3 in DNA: TGTGCCAGCAGTTTGATCAGGGTCAATTCACCCCTCCACTTT.